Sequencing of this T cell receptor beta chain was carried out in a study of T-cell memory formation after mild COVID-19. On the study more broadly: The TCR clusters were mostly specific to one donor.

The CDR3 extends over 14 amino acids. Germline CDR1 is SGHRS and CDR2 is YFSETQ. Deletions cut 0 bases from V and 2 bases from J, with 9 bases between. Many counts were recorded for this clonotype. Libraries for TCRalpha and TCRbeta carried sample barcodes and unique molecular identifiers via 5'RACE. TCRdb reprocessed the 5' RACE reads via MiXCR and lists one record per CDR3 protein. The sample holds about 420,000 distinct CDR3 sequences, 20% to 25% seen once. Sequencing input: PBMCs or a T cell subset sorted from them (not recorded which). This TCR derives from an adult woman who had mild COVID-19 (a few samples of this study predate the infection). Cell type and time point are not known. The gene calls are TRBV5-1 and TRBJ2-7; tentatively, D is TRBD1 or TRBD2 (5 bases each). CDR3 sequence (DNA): TGCGCCAGCAGCTTGGCGCAGGGAGCCTACGAGCAGTACTTC. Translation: CASSLAQGAYEQYF.